This passage covers 3 T cell receptor beta chains from one sample sequenced in a study of regulatory T cells in long-lasting Graves disease. CDR3 regions were amplified by Arm-PCR using iRepertoire HTBI primers to build TCR beta libraries. TCRdb analysed the multiplex PCR reads with MiXCR anew, one entry per CDR3 protein. The sample lists 540,000 or so distinct CDR3 sequences, roughly 14% occurring once. Documented time point: newly diagnosed GD, antithyroid drugs for less than 3 months. PBMC RNA served as the TCR library source. These data are also associated with another study on T cells in Graves' hyperthyroidism and ophthalmopathy.

Source: peripheral blood mononuclear cells (PBMCs), taken at new diagnosis, from a patient treated with antithyroid drugs. The receptors here all came from a young man with Graves disease.

Many counts were recorded for this clonotype. The chain combines TRBV7-3 with TRBJ2-1; 9 bases are a match to TRBD2. The length of the CDR3 is 18 residues. Germline V lookup: CDR1 SGHTA, CDR2 FQGTGA. Trimming took 4 bases from V and 5 from J; bases not matched to a gene: 15. The CDR3 region is CASSSRVGRTSVDNEQFF. DNA for the CDR3: TGTGCCAGCAGCTCACGTGTTGGCCGGACTAGCGTCGACAATGAGCAGTTCTTC.

The chain carries TRBV9 and TRBJ2-3, with a weak D call TRBD1 (7 bases). The V gene lost 4 bases and the J gene lost 0 bases, with 18 bases spanning the gap. Per the germline V gene, CDR1 is SGDLS and CDR2 is YYNGEE. The CDR3 consists of 17 residues. CDR3 bases: TGTGCCAGCAGCCATCAGGGGGGCAGGGGAAGCACAGATACGCAGTATTTT. This codes for CASSHQGGRGSTDTQYF.

This clonotype was observed a handful of times. The V and J genes are TRBV29-1 and TRBJ1-2; D unresolved. The germline V gene has CDR1 SQVTM and CDR2 ANQGSEA. Trimming stripped 1 base from V and 8 bases from J, with 11 bases between. This CDR3 is 12 amino acids long. For the CDR3, the DNA is TGCAGCGTTGAAGTAGTGCAGAGCGGCTACACCTTC. This encodes CSVEVVQSGYTF.